One and the same sample provided the 27 T cell receptor beta chains below, sequenced in a study of OX40 agonist ivuxolimab in advanced cancers. Generated by immunoSEQ multiplex PCR, the TCRdb table keeps only in-frame clones and is missing some. Seen here are some 72,000 clones, almost 95% observed once, and the top ten hold around 2.8%. The source material was CD4+ or CD8+ T cells sorted from blood, sampled in a trial of the OX40 agonist ivuxolimab. These receptors were collected from an adult with an advanced solid tumor such as melanoma, head and neck, liver or kidney cancer.

This chain joins TRBV18 and TRBJ1-1; possibly TRBD1 for D (6 bases). The CDR3 is made up of 13 amino acids. Deletions cut 8 bases from V and 0 bases from J, with 10 bases between. Looked up from germline, CDR1 is KGHSH and CDR2 is LQKENI. As DNA, the CDR3 is TGTGCCAGCGGACAGAGACTGAACACTGAAGCTTTCTTT. Its translation is CASGQRLNTEAFF.

The V gene is TRBV28, the J gene TRBJ2-7; 8 nucleotides align to TRBD2. The CDR3 extends over 14 amino acids. Germline V gene data show CDR1 as MDHEN and CDR2 as SYDVKM. The ends lost 3 bases at V and 7 bases at J; junction bases unmatched: 8. CDR3 sequence reads: CASSFASGSGEQYF. The CDR3 nucleotides read TGTGCCAGCAGTTTTGCTAGCGGGTCAGGGGAGCAGTACTTC.

The genes are TRBV12-5 and TRBJ1-5, with D tentatively TRBD1 (5 bases). V lost 0 bases and J 0 bases, leaving 9 bases between the germline ends. The CDR3 has 16 residues. Germline V gene data show CDR1 as LGHNT and CDR2 as FRNRAP. This CDR3 is CASGLVEGPSNQPQHF. The CDR3 coding sequence is TGTGCTAGTGGTTTGGTAGAGGGGCCTAGCAATCAGCCCCAGCATTTT.

The chain links TRBV6-4 to TRBJ1-5; no reliable D call. In germline, CDR1 is MRHNA, CDR2 SNTAGT. V was cut by 5 bases and J by 0 bases, with 11 bases left in between. This CDR3 is built from 15 residues. The CDR3 is CASSSKTNSNQPQHF. CDR3 DNA: TGTGCCAGCAGTAGCAAAACTAATAGCAATCAGCCCCAGCATTTT.

The chain couples TRBV5-4 to TRBJ2-1; 10 positions match TRBD2. The CDR3 is made up of 15 amino acids. The germline V gene has CDR1 SGHNT and CDR2 YYREEE (reference sequence). Germline trimming cut 3 bases from V and 3 bases from J; bases unmatched to any gene: 3. CDR3 DNA: TGTGCCAGCAGCTCAGCGGGAGGGGACTACAATGAGCAGTTCTTC. This sequence encodes CASSSAGGDYNEQFF.

The CDR3 loop is CASSLRGRTDTQYF. CDR3 nucleotide sequence: TGTGCCAGCAGCTTAAGGGGGCGCACAGATACGCAGTATTTT. The chain is built from TRBV7-2 and TRBJ2-3; TRBD1 aligns across 7 bases. The V gene end was trimmed by 2 bases and the J gene end by 1 base; junction bases not matched to a gene: 0. Germline values: CDR1 SGHTA, CDR2 FQGNSA. The CDR3 covers 14 residues.

The chain uses TRBV11-3 and TRBJ2-1; D gene unclear. Trimming stripped 4 bases from V and 9 bases from J, with 13 bases between. The CDR3 loop spans 13 amino acids. Germline V gene sequence: CDR1 SGHNT, CDR2 YENEEA. CDR3 loop: CASSSLQGSEQFF. CDR3 DNA sequence: TGTGCCAGCAGCTCCCTTCAAGGTAGTGAGCAGTTCTTC.

The rearrangement links TRBV5-1 to TRBJ2-5, with D uncertain. Trimming removed 3 bases at V and 1 base at J, with 10 bases between. The V gene's germline CDR1 is SGHRS and CDR2 YFSETQ. The CDR3 is 14 residues long. CDR3 sequence: CASSSTPLQETQYF. The CDR3 DNA follows: TGCGCCAGCAGCTCCACCCCCCTCCAAGAGACCCAGTACTTC.

The chain combines TRBV11-3 with TRBJ2-5; 10 bases align to TRBD2. J lost 5 bases, V lost 1 base, and 1 base had no gene match. There are 14 residues in the CDR3. The germline gives CDR1 SGHNT, CDR2 YENEEA. The CDR3 is CASSLGLAGETQYF. CDR3 coding DNA: TGTGCCAGCAGCTTAGGACTAGCGGGTGAGACCCAGTACTTC.

The gene calls are TRBV30 and TRBJ1-3; the D is unclear. This CDR3 region has 13 residues. Per germline, CDR1 GTSNPN and CDR2 SVGIG (reference sequence). The V gene lost 4 bases and the J gene lost 4 bases, with 11 bases spanning the gap. CDR3 protein: CAWNRGLGNTIYF. The CDR3 DNA sequence: TGTGCCTGGAATCGAGGGCTGGGAAACACCATATATTTT.

In nucleotides, the CDR3 is TGTGCCAGCAGCTTAGATGACGGGAGGGCCAACACCGGGGAGCTGTTTTTT. Its translation is CASSLDDGRANTGELFF. J is TRBJ2-2 and V is TRBV11-3; TRBD2 matches 8 bases. Unmatched junction bases numbered 5, after V lost 0 bases and J lost 2 bases. Per germline, CDR1 SGHNT and CDR2 YENEEA. The CDR3 totals 17 residues.

This clone was observed once. V usage is TRBV7-9 and J usage is TRBJ1-1, with TRBD1 identical over 7 bases. Germline loops: CDR1 SEHNR, CDR2 FQNEAQ (reference sequence). J lost 4 bases, V lost 6 bases, and 8 bases had no gene match. The CDR3 extends over 14 amino acids. The CDR3 DNA sequence: TGTGCCAGCAGTCAAGGGGGCGCGATCACTGAAGCTTTCTTT. It yields the protein CASSQGGAITEAFF.

The rearrangement uses TRBV4-1 and TRBJ2-3, with D maybe TRBD1 (6 bases). Germline CDR1 MGHRA, CDR2 YSYEKL. V lost 5 bases and J 1 base, leaving 10 bases between the germline ends. This CDR3 is built from 14 residues. The CDR3 here is CASSEGDRTDTQYF. The CDR3 bases are TGCGCCAGCAGCGAGGGGGACCGCACAGATACGCAGTATTTT.

V usage is TRBV5-4 and J usage is TRBJ1-1; 10 nucleotides match TRBD1. This CDR3 contains 15 residues. Germline V CDR1 and CDR2: SGHNT, YYREEE (reference sequence). V lost 4 bases to trimming and J lost 5 bases; unmatched junction nucleotides: 8. As DNA, the CDR3 is TGTGCCAGCAGCCGGGGACAGGGGTTTGGAACTGAAGCTTTCTTT. Translating it yields CASSRGQGFGTEAFF.

This sequence joins TRBV5-1 and TRBJ2-7, with 13 positions matching TRBD2. The CDR3 is 15 residues long. V lost 6 bases to trimming and J lost 4 bases; unmatched junction nucleotides: 7. Germline lookup yields CDR1 SGHRS and CDR2 YFSETQ. CDR3 region: CASTPRTSGSYEQYF. CDR3 nucleotides: TGCGCCAGCACCCCCAGGACTAGCGGGAGTTACGAGCAGTACTTC. Full variable domain (remainder filled in from reference TRBV5-1 and TRBJ2-7): KAGVTQTPRYLIKTRGQQVTLSCSPISGHRSVSWYQQTPGQGLQFLFEYFSETQRNKGNFPGRFSGRQFSNSRSEMNVSTLELGDSALYLCASTPRTSGSYEQYFGPGTRLTVT.

The chain employs TRBV13 and TRBJ1-1; D possibly corresponds to TRBD1 (6 bases). Trimming stripped 5 bases from V and 8 bases from J, with 15 bases between. Germline loops: CDR1 PRHDT, CDR2 FYEKMQ (reference sequence). CDR3 size: 13 residues. The CDR3: CASSLVADREAFF. In nucleotides, the CDR3 is TGTGCCAGCAGCCTCGTGGCCGACAGGGAAGCTTTCTTT.

The rearrangement uses TRBV6-1 and TRBJ1-1; the D gene is possibly TRBD1 (5 bases). Trimming stripped 10 bases from V and 1 base from J, with 16 bases between. This CDR3 spans 14 amino acids. The V gene's germline CDR1 is MNHNS and CDR2 SASEGT. CDR3 coding DNA: TGTGCCACCGACCAGCAGGGATGGAACACTGAAGCTTTCTTT. This translates into CATDQQGWNTEAFF.

The chain links TRBV10-2 to TRBJ1-2; 11 bases agree with TRBD1. CDR3 length: 16 amino acids. The ends lost 3 bases at V and 2 bases at J; junction bases unmatched: 5. The germline V gene has CDR1 WSHSY and CDR2 SAAADI. In DNA form, the CDR3 reads TGCGCCAGCAGTGAAGCGGGACAGGGGGGAAACTATGGCTACACCTTC. Translation: CASSEAGQGGNYGYTF.

This clone was detected only once. This chain joins TRBV10-3 and TRBJ1-4, with D possibly TRBD1 on 5 matching bases. Germline CDR1 and CDR2: ENHRY and SYGVKD. The CDR3 is 13 residues long. V was cut by 10 bases and J by 8 bases, with 17 bases left in between. The CDR3 DNA sequence: TGTGCCACTCTCCGGGGCCCGGACGAAAAACTGTTTTTT. Amino acids: CATLRGPDEKLFF.

This sequence joins TRBV19 and TRBJ2-3; unclear D gene. Trimming pared 1 base from V and 0 bases from J, leaving 5 bases between. Germline values: CDR1 LNHDA, CDR2 SQIVND (reference sequence). The CDR3 has 14 amino acids. CDR3 coding DNA: TGTGCCAGTAGTATAGCGCCCAGCACAGATACGCAGTATTTT. It yields the protein CASSIAPSTDTQYF.

The sample holds a few counts of this clone. V is TRBV30 and J is TRBJ2-3; the match to TRBD2 covers 12 bases. J gave up 7 bases and V 4 bases, and 6 bases lay outside the gene matches. The CDR3 contains 14 residues. The germline CDR1 and CDR2 sequences are GTSNPN and SVGIG (reference sequence). This CDR3 is CAWTLAGGRHTQYF. The CDR3 nucleotides are TGTGCCTGGACTCTAGCGGGGGGGCGTCATACGCAGTATTTT.

This rearrangement joins TRBV30 to TRBJ1-4; D may be TRBD1 (5 bases). CDR3 length: 13 amino acids. Trimming pared 0 bases from V and 6 bases from J, leaving 8 bases between. Germline V gene data show CDR1 as GTSNPN and CDR2 as SVGIG (reference sequence). This CDR3 is CAWSVQVDEKLFF. The CDR3, as DNA: TGTGCCTGGAGTGTACAGGTCGATGAAAAACTGTTTTTT.

Points on this clone: The conserved phenylalanine or tryptophan normally closing the CDR3 is absent here, so this likely arose from a read error. It is unclear where the CDR3 begins or ends on the DNA, so no DNA is shown, and the CDR3 is as TCRdb lists it. This sequence joins TRBV30 and TRBJ2-7; the table's D gene call, TRBD1, was not cross checked with the DNA. Germline V gives CDR1 GTSNPN, CDR2 SVGIG (reference sequence). From its first to its last residue, the CDR3 has 11 amino acids. This CDR3 reads CAWGTDRSWTL.

This clone was counted once. The chain couples TRBV7-2 to TRBJ2-7; 12 bases map to TRBD2. Germline CDR1 is SGHTA and CDR2 is FQGNSA. V lost 5 bases, J lost 6 bases, and 8 bases stayed unmatched. The CDR3 is 15 residues long. Here the CDR3 reads CASSPRLAGEGEQYF. In nucleotides, the CDR3 is TGTGCCAGCAGCCCTCGACTAGCGGGAGAAGGCGAGCAGTACTTC.

The chain couples TRBV25-1 to TRBJ2-1; D call uncertain. V was clipped by 4 bases and J by 3 bases, with 13 bases between them. The CDR3 length is 15 residues. Germline V gene data show CDR1 as MGHDK and CDR2 as SYGVNS. In nucleotides, the CDR3 is TGTGCCAGCAGTGGAACTGGAAAGGGCTACAATGAGCAGTTCTTC. Its translation is CASSGTGKGYNEQFF. The complete variable domain, with remaining parts taken from reference TRBV25-1 and TRBJ2-1, reads EADIYQTPRYLVIGTGKKITLECSQTMGHDKMYWYQQDPGMELHLIHYSYGVNSTEKGDLSSESTVSRIRTEHFPLTLESARPSHTSQYLCASSGTGKGYNEQFFGPGTRLTVL.

The chain carries TRBV4-1 and TRBJ2-3; 9 bases agree with TRBD1. The CDR3 totals 15 residues. CDR1 and CDR2 from the germline V gene are MGHRA and YSYEKL. V shed 6 bases and J 1 base; nucleotides not matched to a gene: 5. The CDR3 protein is CASSRTGVGTDTQYF. The CDR3 DNA reads as TGCGCCAGCAGTCGGACAGGGGTCGGCACAGATACGCAGTATTTT.

This chain uses TRBV5-5 with TRBJ2-7; TRBD2 agrees at 10 bases. Trimming took 4 bases from V and 0 from J; bases not matched to a gene: 7. This CDR3 contains 16 residues. Germline CDR1 is SGHKS and CDR2 is YYEKEE (reference sequence). DNA of the CDR3: TGTGCCAGCAGCCACCTAGCGGGAGAAGGCTCCTACGAGCAGTACTTC. It encodes CASSHLAGEGSYEQYF.